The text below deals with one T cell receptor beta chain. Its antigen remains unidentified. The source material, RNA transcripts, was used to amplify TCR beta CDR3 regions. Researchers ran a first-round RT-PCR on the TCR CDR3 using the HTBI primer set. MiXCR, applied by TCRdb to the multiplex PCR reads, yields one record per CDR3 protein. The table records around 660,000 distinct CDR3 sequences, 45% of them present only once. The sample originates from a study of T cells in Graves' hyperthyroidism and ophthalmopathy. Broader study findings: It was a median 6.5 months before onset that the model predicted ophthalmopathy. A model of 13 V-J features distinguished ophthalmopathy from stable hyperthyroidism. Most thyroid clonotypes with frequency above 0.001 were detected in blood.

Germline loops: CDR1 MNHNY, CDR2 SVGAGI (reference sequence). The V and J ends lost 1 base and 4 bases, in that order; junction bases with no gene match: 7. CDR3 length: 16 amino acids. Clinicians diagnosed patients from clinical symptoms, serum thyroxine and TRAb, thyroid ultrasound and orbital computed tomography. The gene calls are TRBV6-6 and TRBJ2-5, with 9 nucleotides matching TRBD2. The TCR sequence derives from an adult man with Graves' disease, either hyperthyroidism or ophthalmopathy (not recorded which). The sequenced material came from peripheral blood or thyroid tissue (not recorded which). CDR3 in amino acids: CASSYLRGSGRETQYF. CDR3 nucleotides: TGTGCCAGCAGTTACTTGCGGGGTAGCGGGAGAGAGACCCAGTACTTC.